The 14 T cell receptor beta chains reported below all come from one sample, sequenced in a study of T cells in Graves' hyperthyroidism and ophthalmopathy. Authors of the study amplified TCR beta CDR3 regions from RNA transcripts. An initial round of RT-PCR targeting the TCR CDR3 relied on the HTBI primer set. TCRdb recomputed calls from the multiplex PCR reads with MiXCR, one row per CDR3 protein. Of a few hundred thousand distinct CDR3 sequences listed, around 14% are singletons. Sequenced sample: blood. The receptors were sampled from a woman aged 25 to 39 with Graves' hyperthyroidism.

The chain carries TRBV20-1 and TRBJ2-1, with TRBD1 as a possible D gene (5 bases). Germline assignment: CDR1 DFQATT and CDR2 SNEGSKA (reference sequence). Trimming pared 0 bases from V and 6 bases from J, leaving 15 bases between. This CDR3 is built from 15 residues. DNA for the CDR3: TGCAGTGCTAGAGATGGGCAGGGCACGGGCAATGAGCAGTTCTTC. Residues: CSARDGQGTGNEQFF.

This clonotype was seen at least ten times. The chain carries TRBV3-1 and TRBJ2-1; TRBD2 aligns across 8 bases. CDR1 is LGHDT and CDR2 is YNNKEL in the germline V gene (reference sequence). CDR3 length: 13 amino acids. V was clipped by 5 bases and J by 10 bases; unmatched bases: 7. The DNA of the CDR3 is TGTGCCAGCAGCACCACTAGCGGACAAGAGCAGTTCTTC. Translated, it gives CASSTTSGQEQFF.

V is TRBV7-9 and J is TRBJ2-3; 9 bases align to TRBD2. This CDR3 comprises 14 residues. Germline V gives CDR1 SEHNR, CDR2 FQNEAQ (reference sequence). The V and J ends lost 6 bases and 6 bases, in that order; junction bases with no gene match: 7. This CDR3 is CASSRTAGGDTQYF. The CDR3 region has the DNA TGTGCCAGCAGTCGGACCGCGGGGGGGGATACGCAGTATTTT. Combining the CDR3 with reference TRBV7-9 and TRBJ2-3 gives the whole variable domain DTGVSQNPRHKITKRGQNVTFRCDPISEHNRLYWYRQTLGQGPEFLTYFQNEAQLEKSRLLSDRFSAERPKGSFSTLEIQRTEQGDSAMYLCASSRTAGGDTQYFGPGTRLTVL.

This clonotype was recorded a few times. The chain recombines TRBV29-1 with TRBJ2-3; a possible D gene is TRBD2 (6 bases). The CDR3 is 17 residues long. Trimming shortened V by 4 bases and J by 1 base, and 21 bases separated the two germline ends. CDR1 SQVTM and CDR2 ANQGSEA come from the germline V gene. The CDR3 protein is CSVVVGRGVGGTDTQYF. In DNA form, the CDR3 reads TGCAGCGTTGTCGTCGGGAGAGGAGTAGGAGGCACAGATACGCAGTATTTT.

This clonotype was counted at least ten times. The V gene is TRBV11-2, the J gene TRBJ2-7, with unresolved D. This CDR3 comprises 13 residues. Trimming removed 0 bases from V and 3 bases from J, with 6 bases in between. Germline V gives CDR1 SGHAT, CDR2 FQNNGV. The CDR3 DNA sequence: TGTGCCAGCAGCTTAGAAAGTTACTACGAGCAGTACTTC. It translates to CASSLESYYEQYF.

This clonotype was detected ten times or more. The chain recombines TRBV12-3 or TRBV12-4 with TRBJ2-3; D may be TRBD2 (5 bases). The CDR3 consists of 17 residues. V lost 6 bases to trimming and J lost 2 bases, with 21 bases between them. The CDR3 sequence: CASSAGVKAAPTDTQYF. In DNA form, the CDR3 reads TGTGCCAGCAGCGCGGGCGTGAAAGCGGCCCCCACAGATACGCAGTATTTT.

At least ten counts were recorded for this clonotype. V usage is TRBV6-2 or TRBV6-3 and J usage is TRBJ2-3; 7 bases are shared with TRBD1. The CDR3 extends over 13 amino acids. Germline CDR1 and CDR2: MNHEY and SVGEGT. Unmatched junction bases numbered 6, after V lost 6 bases and J lost 6 bases. Here the CDR3 reads CASRVRGSDTQYF. The CDR3 DNA is TGTGCCAGCAGAGTCAGGGGGTCGGATACGCAGTATTTT.

The chain couples TRBV18 to TRBJ1-1; D remains ambiguous. The length of the CDR3 is 14 residues. CDR1 is KGHSH, CDR2 LQKENI, per germline. Trimming pared 4 bases from V and 3 bases from J, leaving 12 bases between. As DNA, the CDR3 is TGTGCCAGCTCACGTATGATGATAGACACTGAAGCTTTCTTT. Translation gives CASSRMMIDTEAFF.

On this clonotype: It may be a read error: a sequence one base away is much more abundant. This rearrangement joins TRBV20-1 to TRBJ1-1; no reliable D call. The CDR3 totals 15 residues. Germline CDR1 and CDR2: DFQATT and SNEGSKA (reference sequence). Trimming took 4 bases from V and 1 from J, leaving 16 bases between them. CDR3 DNA: TGCAGTGCTAATTTCCCTTCGGACGGGAACACTGAAGCTTTCTTT. Protein sequence: CSANFPSDGNTEAFF.

This clonotype was found a few times. The rearrangement links TRBV30 to TRBJ2-3; 9 bases map to TRBD2. Germline V lookup: CDR1 GTSNPN, CDR2 SVGIG (reference sequence). V shed 3 bases and J 0 bases; nucleotides not matched to a gene: 7. CDR3 length: 16 amino acids. CDR3 bases: TGTGCCTGGAGCAGGCGGGCGGGAGGGAGCACAGATACGCAGTATTTT. Translated, it gives CAWSRRAGGSTDTQYF.

This clonotype was seen ten or more times. This rearrangement joins TRBV5-1 to TRBJ1-2, with D hard to call. Germline-derived CDR1 and CDR2 are SGHRS and YFSETQ. Trimming cost V 4 bases and J 8 bases, with 18 bases left between them. This CDR3 has 14 amino acids. CDR3 residues: CASSPMDWWKGYTF. The CDR3 DNA is TGCGCCAGCAGCCCGATGGACTGGTGGAAGGGCTACACCTTC.

This clonotype came up many times. The CDR3 DNA is TGTGCCAGCAGAGGGACTACCCTTCTGGGCACAGATACGCAGTATTTT. Amino acids: CASRGTTLLGTDTQYF. V gene TRBV7-2 combines with J gene TRBJ2-3, with 7 bases matching TRBD2. Losses at the gene ends were 6 bases for V and 1 base for J; bases not matched to a gene: 10. CDR3 length: 16 residues. From germline, CDR1 is SGHTA and CDR2 FQGNSA.

V gene TRBV12-3 or TRBV12-4 combines with J gene TRBJ2-2, with a tentative D call TRBD2 (6 bases). The CDR3 extends over 13 amino acids. V was trimmed by 8 bases and J by 0 bases, leaving 7 bases between them. DNA of the CDR3: TGTGCCAGCTGGAGGGCGAACACCGGGGAGCTGTTTTTT. Its protein is CASWRANTGELFF.

The chain combines TRBV6-1 with TRBJ2-6; D may match TRBD1 or TRBD2 (6 bases each). CDR3 length: 17 residues. Germline loops: CDR1 MNHNS, CDR2 SASEGT. V lost 2 bases and J 9 bases, leaving 20 bases between the germline ends. The CDR3 DNA is TGTGCCAGCAGTGAATTAAGGGGGGCTGAGGCATTCAACGTCCTGACTTTC. This encodes CASSELRGAEAFNVLTF.